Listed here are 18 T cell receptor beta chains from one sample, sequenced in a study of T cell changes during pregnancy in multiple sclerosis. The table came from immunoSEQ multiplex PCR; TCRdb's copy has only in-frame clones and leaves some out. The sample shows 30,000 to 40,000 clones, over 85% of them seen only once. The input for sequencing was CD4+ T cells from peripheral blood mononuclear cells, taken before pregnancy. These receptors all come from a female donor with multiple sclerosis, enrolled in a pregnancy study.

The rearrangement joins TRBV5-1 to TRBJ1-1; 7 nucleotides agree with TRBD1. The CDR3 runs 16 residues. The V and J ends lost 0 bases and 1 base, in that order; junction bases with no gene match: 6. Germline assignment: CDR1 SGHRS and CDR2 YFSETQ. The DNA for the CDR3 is TGCGCCAGCAGCTTGGGACAGGGTGCTGGGAACACTGAAGCTTTCTTT. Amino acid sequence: CASSLGQGAGNTEAFF.

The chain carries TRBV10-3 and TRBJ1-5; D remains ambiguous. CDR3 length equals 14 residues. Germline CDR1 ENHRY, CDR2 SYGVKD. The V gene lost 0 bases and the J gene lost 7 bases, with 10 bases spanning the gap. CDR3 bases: TGTGCCATCAGTGAGTCGGGTACCGGGCAGCCCCAGCATTTT. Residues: CAISESGTGQPQHF.

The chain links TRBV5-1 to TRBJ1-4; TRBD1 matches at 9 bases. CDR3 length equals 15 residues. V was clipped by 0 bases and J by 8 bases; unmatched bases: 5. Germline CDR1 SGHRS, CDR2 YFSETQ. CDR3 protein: CASSLVGQGGEKLFF. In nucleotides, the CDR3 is TGCGCCAGCAGCTTGGTGGGACAGGGAGGAGAAAAACTGTTTTTT. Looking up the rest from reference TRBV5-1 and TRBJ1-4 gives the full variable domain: KAGVTQTPRYLIKTRGQQVTLSCSPISGHRSVSWYQQTPGQGLQFLFEYFSETQRNKGNFPGRFSGRQFSNSRSEMNVSTLELGDSALYLCASSLVGQGGEKLFFGSGTQLSVL.

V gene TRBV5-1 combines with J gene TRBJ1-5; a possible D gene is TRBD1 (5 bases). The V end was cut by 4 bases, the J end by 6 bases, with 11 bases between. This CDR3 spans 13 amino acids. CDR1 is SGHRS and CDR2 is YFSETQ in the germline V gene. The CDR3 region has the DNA TGCGCCAGCAGCGAGCTGGGGCCTCAGCCCCAGCATTTT. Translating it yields CASSELGPQPQHF.

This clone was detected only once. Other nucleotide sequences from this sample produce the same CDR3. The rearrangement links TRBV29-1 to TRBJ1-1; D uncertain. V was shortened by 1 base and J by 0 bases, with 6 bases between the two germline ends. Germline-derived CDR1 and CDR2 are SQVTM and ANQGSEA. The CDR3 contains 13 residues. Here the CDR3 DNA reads TGCAGCGTTGAAGGTCAGATGAACACTGAAGCTTTCTTT. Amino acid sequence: CSVEGQMNTEAFF.

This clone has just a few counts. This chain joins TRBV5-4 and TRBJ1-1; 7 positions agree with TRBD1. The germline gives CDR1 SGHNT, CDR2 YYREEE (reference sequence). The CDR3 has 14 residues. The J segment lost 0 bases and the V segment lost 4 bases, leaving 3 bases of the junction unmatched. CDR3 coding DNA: TGTGCCAGCAGCCGGGGACAGATGAACACTGAAGCTTTCTTT. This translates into CASSRGQMNTEAFF.

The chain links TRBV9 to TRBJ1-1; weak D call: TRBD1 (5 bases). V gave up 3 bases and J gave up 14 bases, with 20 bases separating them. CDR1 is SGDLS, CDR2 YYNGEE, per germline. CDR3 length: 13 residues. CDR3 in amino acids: CASSAEPGLLAFF. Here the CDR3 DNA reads TGTGCCAGCAGCGCCGAGCCGGGACTCCTCGCGTTCTTT. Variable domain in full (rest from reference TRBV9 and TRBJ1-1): DSGVTQTPKHLITATGQRVTLRCSPRSGDLSVYWYQQSLDQGLQFLIQYYNGEERAKGNILERFSAQQFPDLHSELNLSSLELGDSALYFCASSAEPGLLAFFGQGTRLTVV.

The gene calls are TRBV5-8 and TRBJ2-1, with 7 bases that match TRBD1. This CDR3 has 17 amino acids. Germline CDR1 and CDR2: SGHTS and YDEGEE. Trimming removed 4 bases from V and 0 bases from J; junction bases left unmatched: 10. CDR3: CASSPSRGLSSYNEQFF. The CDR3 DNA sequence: TGTGCCAGCAGCCCCTCTAGGGGGCTAAGCTCCTACAATGAGCAGTTCTTC.

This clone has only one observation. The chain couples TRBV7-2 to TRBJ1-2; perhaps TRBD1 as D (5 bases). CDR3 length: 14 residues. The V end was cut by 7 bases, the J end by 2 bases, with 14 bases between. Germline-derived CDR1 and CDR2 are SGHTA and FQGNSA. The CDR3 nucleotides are TGTGCCAGCACCGAATCGGGGGGGAACTATGGCTACACCTTC. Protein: CASTESGGNYGYTF.

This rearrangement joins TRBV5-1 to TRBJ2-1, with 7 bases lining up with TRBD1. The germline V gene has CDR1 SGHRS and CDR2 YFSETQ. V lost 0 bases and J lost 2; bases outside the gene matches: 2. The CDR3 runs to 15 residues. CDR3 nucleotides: TGCGCCAGCAGCTTGGGGCAGGGGGCCTACAATGAGCAGTTCTTC. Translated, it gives CASSLGQGAYNEQFF.

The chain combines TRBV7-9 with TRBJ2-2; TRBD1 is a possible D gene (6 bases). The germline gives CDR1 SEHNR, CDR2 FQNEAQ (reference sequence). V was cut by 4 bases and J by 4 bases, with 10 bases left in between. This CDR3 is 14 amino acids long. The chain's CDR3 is CASSWGRSTGELFF. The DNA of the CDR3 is TGTGCCAGCAGCTGGGGGCGGTCCACCGGGGAGCTGTTTTTT.

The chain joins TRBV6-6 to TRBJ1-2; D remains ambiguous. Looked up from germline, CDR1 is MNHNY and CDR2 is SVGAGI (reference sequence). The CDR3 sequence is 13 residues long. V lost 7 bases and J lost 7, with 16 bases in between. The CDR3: CASILVAAGGYTF. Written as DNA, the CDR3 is TGTGCCAGCATACTAGTAGCAGCGGGTGGCTACACCTTC.

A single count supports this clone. The CDR3 is CASSWGQNYGYTF. Here the CDR3 DNA reads TGTGCCAGCAGTTGGGGACAGAACTATGGCTACACCTTC. The rearrangement uses TRBV28 and TRBJ1-2, with TRBD1 matching 7 bases. The V and J ends lost 4 bases and 2 bases, in that order; junction bases with no gene match: 1. CDR3 length: 13 residues. Germline CDR1 reads MDHEN; CDR2 reads SYDVKM.

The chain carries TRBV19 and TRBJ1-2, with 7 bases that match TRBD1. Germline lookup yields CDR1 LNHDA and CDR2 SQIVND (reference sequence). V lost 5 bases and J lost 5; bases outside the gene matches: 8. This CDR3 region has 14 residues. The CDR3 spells CASSFRDSLYGYTF. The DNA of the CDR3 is TGTGCCAGTAGTTTCCGGGACAGTCTTTATGGCTACACCTTC.

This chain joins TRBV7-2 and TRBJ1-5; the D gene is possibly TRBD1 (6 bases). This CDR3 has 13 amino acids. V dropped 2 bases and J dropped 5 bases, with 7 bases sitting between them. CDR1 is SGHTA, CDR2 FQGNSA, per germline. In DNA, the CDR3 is TGTGCCAGCAGCTTACAGGGGTATCAGCCCCAGCATTTT. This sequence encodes CASSLQGYQPQHF. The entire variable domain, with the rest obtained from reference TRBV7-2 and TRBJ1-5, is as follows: GAGVSQSPSNKVTEKGKDVELRCDPISGHTALYWYRQSLGQGLEFLIYFQGNSAPDKSGLPSDRFSAERTGGSVSTLTIQRTQQEDSAVYLCASSLQGYQPQHFGDGTRLSIL.

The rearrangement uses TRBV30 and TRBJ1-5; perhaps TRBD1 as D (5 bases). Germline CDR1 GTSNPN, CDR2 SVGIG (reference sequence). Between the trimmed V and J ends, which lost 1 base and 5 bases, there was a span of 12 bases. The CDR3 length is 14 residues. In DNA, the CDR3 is TGTGCCTGGAGTGGCGGGACCCTACATCAGCCCCAGCATTTT. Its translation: CAWSGGTLHQPQHF.

CDR3 nucleotides: TGCGCCAGCAGCTTGGCCCGACAGGGCATGTATGGCTACACCTTC. It specifies CASSLARQGMYGYTF. J is TRBJ1-2 and V is TRBV5-1; the match to TRBD1 covers 7 bases. The CDR3 spans 15 residues. The J segment lost 5 bases and the V segment lost 0 bases, leaving 7 bases of the junction unmatched. The V gene's germline CDR1 is SGHRS and CDR2 YFSETQ.

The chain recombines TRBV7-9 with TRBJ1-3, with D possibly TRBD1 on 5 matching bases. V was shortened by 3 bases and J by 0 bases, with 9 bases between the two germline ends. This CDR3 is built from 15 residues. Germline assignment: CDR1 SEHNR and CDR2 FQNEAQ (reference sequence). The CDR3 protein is CASSFRTSSGNTIYF. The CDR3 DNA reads TGTGCCAGCAGCTTTAGGACATCCTCTGGAAACACCATATATTTT.